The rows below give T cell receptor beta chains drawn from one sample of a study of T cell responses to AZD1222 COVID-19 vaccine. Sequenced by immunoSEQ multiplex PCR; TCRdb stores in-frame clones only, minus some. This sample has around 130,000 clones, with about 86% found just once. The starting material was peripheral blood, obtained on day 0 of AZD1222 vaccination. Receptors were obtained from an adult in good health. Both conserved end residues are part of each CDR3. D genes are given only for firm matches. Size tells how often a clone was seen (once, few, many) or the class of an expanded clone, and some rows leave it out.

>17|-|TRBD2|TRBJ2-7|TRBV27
CASSLSPSTSSSYEQYF
TGTGCCAGCAGTTTATCCCCTTCGACTAGCAGCTCCTACGAGCAGTACTTC
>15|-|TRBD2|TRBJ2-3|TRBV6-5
CASRRSGGFTDTQYF
TGTGCCAGCAGGCGCTCCGGGGGGTTTACAGATACGCAGTATTTT
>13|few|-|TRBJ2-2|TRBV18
CASSPPASGELFF
TGTGCCAGCTCACCACCCGCCAGCGGGGAGCTGTTTTTT
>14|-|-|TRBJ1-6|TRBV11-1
CASSPRRYNSPLHF
TGTGCCAGCAGCCCGCGGCGGTATAATTCACCCCTCCACTTT
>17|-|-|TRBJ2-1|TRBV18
CASSPPVRGTSYNEQFF
TGTGCCAGCTCACCACCAGTACGGGGAACCTCCTACAATGAGCAGTTCTTC
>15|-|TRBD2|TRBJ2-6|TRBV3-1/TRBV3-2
CASSAGVSGANVLTF
TGTGCCAGCAGCGCGGGGGTTTCTGGGGCCAACGTCCTGACTTTC
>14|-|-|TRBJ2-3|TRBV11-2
CASSLGHRSDTQYF
TGTGCCAGCAGCTTAGGTCACAGGTCAGATACGCAGTATTTT
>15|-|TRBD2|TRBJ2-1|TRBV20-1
CSASVTSGGYNEQFF
TGCAGTGCTAGTGTAACTAGCGGGGGTTACAATGAGCAGTTCTTC
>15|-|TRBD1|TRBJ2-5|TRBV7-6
CASSPDRDIQETQYF
TGTGCCAGCAGCCCCGACAGGGATATACAGGAGACCCAGTACTTC
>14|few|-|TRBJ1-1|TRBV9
CASSLLTGDTEAFF
TGTGCCAGCAGCCTACTGACAGGTGACACTGAAGCTTTCTTT
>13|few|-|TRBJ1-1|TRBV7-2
CASSLEVGTEAFF
TGTGCCAGCAGCTTAGAAGTGGGCACTGAAGCTTTCTTT
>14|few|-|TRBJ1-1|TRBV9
CASSVGGGDTEAFF
TGTGCCAGCAGCGTAGGCGGGGGGGACACTGAAGCTTTCTTT
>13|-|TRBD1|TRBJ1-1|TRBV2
CASSQNRGAEAFF
TGTGCCAGCAGTCAAAACAGGGGGGCTGAAGCTTTCTTT
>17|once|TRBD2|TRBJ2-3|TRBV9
CASSVEGLAGLSDTQYF
TGTGCCAGCAGCGTAGAGGGACTAGCGGGTCTCTCAGATACGCAGTATTTT
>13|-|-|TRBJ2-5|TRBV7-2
CASSLGHQETQYF
TGTGCCAGCAGCCTGGGACACCAAGAGACCCAGTACTTC
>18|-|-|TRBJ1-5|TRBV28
CASSLLVGRQGSYQPQHF
TGTGCCAGCAGTTTACTCGTCGGGCGGCAGGGAAGTTATCAGCCCCAGCATTTT
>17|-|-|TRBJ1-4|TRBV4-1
CASSRSPVTGSHEKLFF
TGCGCCAGCAGCCGCTCCCCCGTAACAGGGTCCCACGAAAAACTGTTTTTT
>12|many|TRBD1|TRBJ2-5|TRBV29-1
CSVPGQGETQYF
TGCAGCGTCCCGGGACAGGGGGAGACCCAGTACTTC
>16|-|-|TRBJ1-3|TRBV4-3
CASSQDAPISGNTIYF
TGCGCCAGCAGCCAAGATGCGCCAATCTCTGGAAACACCATATATTTT
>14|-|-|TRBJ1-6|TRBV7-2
CASLTGFDGSPLHF
TGTGCCAGCCTCACGGGGTTTGATGGATCACCCCTCCACTTT
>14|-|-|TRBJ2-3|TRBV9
CASSVGRVTDTQYF
TGTGCCAGCAGCGTCGGGCGGGTCACAGATACGCAGTATTTT
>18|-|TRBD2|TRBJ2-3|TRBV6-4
CASSALGLAGTSTDTQYF
TGTGCCAGCAGTGCCCTCGGACTAGCGGGGACTAGCACAGATACGCAGTATTTT